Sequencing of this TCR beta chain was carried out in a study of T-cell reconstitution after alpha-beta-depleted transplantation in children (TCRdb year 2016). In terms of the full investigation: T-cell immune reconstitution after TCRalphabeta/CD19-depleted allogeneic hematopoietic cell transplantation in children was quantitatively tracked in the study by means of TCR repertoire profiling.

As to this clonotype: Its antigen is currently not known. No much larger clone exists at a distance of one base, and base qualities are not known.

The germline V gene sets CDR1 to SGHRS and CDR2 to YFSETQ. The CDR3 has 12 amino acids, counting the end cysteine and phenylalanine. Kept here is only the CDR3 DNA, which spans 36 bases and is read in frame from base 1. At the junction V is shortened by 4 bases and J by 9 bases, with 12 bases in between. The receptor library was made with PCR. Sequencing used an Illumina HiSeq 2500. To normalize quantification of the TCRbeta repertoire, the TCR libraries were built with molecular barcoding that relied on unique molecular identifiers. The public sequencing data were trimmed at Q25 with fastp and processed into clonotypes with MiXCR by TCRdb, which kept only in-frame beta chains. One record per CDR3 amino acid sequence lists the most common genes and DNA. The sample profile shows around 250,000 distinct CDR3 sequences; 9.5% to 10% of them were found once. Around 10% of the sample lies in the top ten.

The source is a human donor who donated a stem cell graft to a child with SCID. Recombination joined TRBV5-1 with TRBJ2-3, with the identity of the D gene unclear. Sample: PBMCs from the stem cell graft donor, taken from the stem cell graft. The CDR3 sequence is CASSEPLGTQYF. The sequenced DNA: TGCGCCAGCAGCGAGCCTCTAGGGACGCAGTATTTT.